The clone carrying this T cell receptor beta chain has a count of ten or more. Its specificity is unknown. A junction end diverges from the germline sequence, so it may reflect a read error. The CDR3 totals 14 residues. CDR1 is SNHLY, CDR2 FYNNEI, per germline. This record belongs to a study of T-cell reconstitution after alpha-beta-depleted transplantation in children. Study-wide results and caveats: Some patients owed their high day-60 TCRbeta diversity to surviving recipient T cells and thymic progenitors. Alpha-beta T cells present about two months after transplant were reported to originate from several hundred expanded graft clones. Newly produced T cells mostly provided counts and TCRbeta diversity after one year, as hyperexpanded clones declined.

Unique molecular identifiers were used in preparing the TCRbeta library. MiXCR, applied by TCRdb to the PCR reads, yields one record per CDR3 protein. The data contain roughly 70,000 distinct CDR3 sequences, roughly 4.4% of them singletons. The chain is built from TRBV2 and TRBJ2-3; 7 bases are shared with TRBD1. This sequence originates from a boy younger than two who had a stem cell transplant for acute myeloid leukemia, so the T cells may come from the graft donor. The specimen comprised PBMCs, mostly from graft donor cells, sampled 180 days after TCRalphabeta/CD19-depleted stem cell transplant. CDR3 sequence (DNA): TGTGCCAGCAGCGAAGACAGGGCCCCGGATACGCAGTATTTT. Translating gives CASSEDRAPDTQYF.